Shown below are 14 T cell receptor beta chains from a single sample sequenced in a study of blood T cell repertoires in COVID-19. Profiling relied on immunoSEQ multiplex PCR, and the TCRdb table lists in-frame clones only, not all of them. Of some 150,000 clones listed, around 80% were seen once; the top ten hold roughly 1.7%. Sequencing was done on a sample of PBMCs or T cells enriched from blood (not recorded which). Every receptor here comes from a woman aged 18-29 years who had been exposed to COVID-19.

The chain employs TRBV18 and TRBJ1-2, with 9 bases identical to TRBD1. Germline assignment: CDR1 KGHSH and CDR2 LQKENI. This CDR3 spans 14 amino acids. V was pared by 6 bases and J by 3 bases, with 5 bases of the junction left unmatched. The CDR3 nucleotides are TGTGCCAGCTCCACGGGACAGGGCCACTATGGCTACACCTTC. It is translated as CASSTGQGHYGYTF.

The chain links TRBV6-5 to TRBJ1-2, with D possibly being TRBD1 (5 bases). Germline V gene lookup returns CDR1 MNHEY and CDR2 SVGAGI. Between the trimmed V and J ends, which lost 6 bases and 4 bases, there was a span of 15 bases. This CDR3 region has 14 residues. DNA of the CDR3: TGTGCCAGCAGCGTCGACAGTCCGGGCTATGGCTACACCTTC. Translating it yields CASSVDSPGYGYTF.

This clone was counted a single time. V usage is TRBV6-5 and J usage is TRBJ2-7; TRBD1 aligns across 8 bases. With V trimmed by 7 bases and J by 5 bases, 10 bases remained unmatched. Germline CDR1 reads MNHEY; CDR2 reads SVGAGI. The CDR3 contains 14 residues. The CDR3 is CASKDFQGAHEQYF. For the CDR3, the DNA is TGTGCCAGCAAAGATTTTCAGGGGGCCCACGAGCAGTACTTC.

The chain joins TRBV28 to TRBJ1-2; TRBD1 agrees at 9 bases. The CDR3 totals 12 residues. Unmatched junction bases numbered 5, after V lost 8 bases and J lost 7 bases. In germline, CDR1 is MDHEN, CDR2 SYDVKM. The CDR3 DNA sequence: TGTGCCAGCTCGGGACAGGGTCGTGGCTACACCTTC. Translated: CASSGQGRGYTF.

The chain joins TRBV5-1 to TRBJ1-6, with 9 bases that match TRBD1. CDR3 length: 15 residues. CDR1 and CDR2 from the germline V gene are SGHRS and YFSETQ. The V and J ends lost 1 base and 6 bases, in that order; junction bases with no gene match: 2. The CDR3 protein is CASSLTGGGNSPLHF. In DNA, the CDR3 is TGCGCCAGCAGCTTGACAGGGGGCGGTAATTCACCCCTCCACTTT.

The J gene is TRBJ1-2, the V gene TRBV2; 9 bases fit TRBD1. CDR3 length: 16 residues. Germline CDR1 reads SNHLY; CDR2 reads FYNNEI. V lost 4 bases and J lost 4; bases outside the gene matches: 10. CDR3 protein: CASSATGTGWVYGYTF. In nucleotides, the CDR3 is TGTGCCAGCAGTGCGACCGGGACAGGGTGGGTCTATGGCTACACCTTC.

The table lists this clone with a few counts. V usage is TRBV19 and J usage is TRBJ2-7; TRBD1 matches 9 bases. The CDR3 loop spans 15 amino acids. Germline-derived CDR1 and CDR2 are LNHDA and SQIVND (reference sequence). V lost 1 base, J lost 5 bases, and 6 bases stayed unmatched. This CDR3 is CASSIGDRVNDEQYF. The CDR3 DNA sequence: TGTGCCAGTAGTATAGGGGACAGGGTTAACGACGAGCAGTACTTC.

V and J are TRBV27 and TRBJ2-7, with 7 bases lining up with TRBD1. With 6 bases clipped from V and 1 base from J, the junction kept 3 bases outside the gene matches. Germline V lookup: CDR1 MNHEY, CDR2 SMNVEV (reference sequence). The CDR3 covers 13 residues. The CDR3 DNA sequence: TGTGCCAGCAGGGCACAGGGGTCCTACGAGCAGTACTTC. It yields the protein CASRAQGSYEQYF.

J is TRBJ2-5 and V is TRBV4-3, with 8 nucleotides matching TRBD2. Germline CDR1 reads LGHNA; CDR2 reads YSLEER. With V trimmed by 0 bases and J by 2 bases, 8 bases remained unmatched. CDR3 length: 17 residues. CDR3 loop: CASSQDWGSGAQETQYF. As DNA, the CDR3 is TGCGCCAGCAGCCAAGATTGGGGTAGCGGGGCACAAGAGACCCAGTACTTC.

V and J are TRBV4-3 and TRBJ1-2; TRBD1 matches 7 bases. Germline values: CDR1 LGHNA, CDR2 YSLEER. V was pared by 4 bases and J by 4 bases, with 9 bases of the junction left unmatched. This CDR3 has 15 residues. This CDR3 is CASSLSRTGRYGYTF. CDR3 sequence (DNA): TGCGCCAGCAGCCTTAGCCGGACAGGACGCTATGGCTACACCTTC.

This rearrangement joins TRBV19 to TRBJ1-3, with D maybe TRBD1 (5 bases). Germline CDR1 reads LNHDA; CDR2 reads SQIVND (reference sequence). The CDR3 sequence is 13 residues long. V was trimmed by 5 bases and J by 2 bases, leaving 7 bases between them. CDR3 in DNA: TGTGCCAGTAGTGGAGGGGCTGGAAACACCATATATTTT. Translation: CASSGGAGNTIYF.

This chain links TRBV2 with TRBJ1-5, with a weak D call TRBD1 (6 bases). CDR3 length equals 13 residues. In germline, CDR1 is SNHLY, CDR2 FYNNEI. The V end was cut by 10 bases, the J end by 1 base, with 11 bases between. CDR3 in amino acids: CATTGSSNQPQHF. In nucleotides, the CDR3 is TGTGCCACAACAGGGTCGAGCAATCAGCCCCAGCATTTT.

This clone was seen just once. The J gene is TRBJ2-7, the V gene TRBV27; 10 nucleotides match TRBD1. Germline V gives CDR1 MNHEY, CDR2 SMNVEV (reference sequence). V shed 6 bases and J 4 bases; nucleotides not matched to a gene: 9. CDR3 length: 15 residues. CDR3 sequence: CASSLTGTGAYEQYF. The CDR3 DNA reads TGTGCCAGCAGCCTCACCGGGACAGGGGCATACGAGCAGTACTTC.

The rearrangement uses TRBV6-2 or TRBV6-3 and TRBJ2-7; TRBD2 matches 9 bases. Trimming cost V 0 bases and J 3 bases; bases outside gene matches: 6. The CDR3 contains 16 residues. From germline, CDR1 is MNHEY and CDR2 SVGEGT. CDR3 bases: TGTGCCAGCAGTTACTCGGCGGGAGGGGGATACTACGAGCAGTACTTC. The encoded protein is CASSYSAGGGYYEQYF.